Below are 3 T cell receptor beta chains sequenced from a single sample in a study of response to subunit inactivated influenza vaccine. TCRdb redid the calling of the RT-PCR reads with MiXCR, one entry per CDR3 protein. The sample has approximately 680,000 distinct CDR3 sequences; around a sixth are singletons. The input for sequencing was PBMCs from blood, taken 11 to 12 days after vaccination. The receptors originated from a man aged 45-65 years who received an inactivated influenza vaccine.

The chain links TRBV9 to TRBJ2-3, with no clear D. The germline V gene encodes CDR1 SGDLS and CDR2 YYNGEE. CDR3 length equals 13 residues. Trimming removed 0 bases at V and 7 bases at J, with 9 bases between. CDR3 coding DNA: TGTGCCAGCAGCGTAGAACTGGAGAATACGCAGTATTTT. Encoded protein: CASSVELENTQYF. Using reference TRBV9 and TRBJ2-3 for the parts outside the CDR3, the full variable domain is DSGVTQTPKHLITATGQRVTLRCSPRSGDLSVYWYQQSLDQGLQFLIQYYNGEERAKGNILERFSAQQFPDLHSELNLSSLELGDSALYFCASSVELENTQYFGPGTRLTVL.

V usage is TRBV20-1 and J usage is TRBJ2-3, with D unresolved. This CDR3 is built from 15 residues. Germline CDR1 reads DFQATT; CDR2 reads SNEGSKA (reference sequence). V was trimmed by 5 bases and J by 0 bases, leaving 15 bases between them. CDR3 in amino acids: CSADEDRLSTDTQYF. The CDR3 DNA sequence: TGCAGTGCTGATGAAGATAGACTCAGCACAGATACGCAGTATTTT.

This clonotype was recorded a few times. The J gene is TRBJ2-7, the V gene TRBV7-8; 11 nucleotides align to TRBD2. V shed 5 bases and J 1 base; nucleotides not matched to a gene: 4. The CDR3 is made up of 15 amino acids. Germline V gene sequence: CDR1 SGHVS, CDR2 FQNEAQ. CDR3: CASSTLAGASYEQYF. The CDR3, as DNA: TGTGCCAGCAGCACACTAGCGGGGGCATCCTACGAGCAGTACTTC. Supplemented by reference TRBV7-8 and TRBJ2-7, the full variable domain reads GAGVSQSPRYKVAKRGQDVALRCDPISGHVSLFWYQQALGQGPEFLTYFQNEAQLDKSGLPSDRFFAERPEGSVSTLKIQRTQQEDSAVYLCASSTLAGASYEQYFGPGTRLTVT.